Listed here are 5 T cell receptor beta chains from one sample, sequenced in a study of OX40 agonist ivuxolimab in advanced cancers. The table came from immunoSEQ multiplex PCR; TCRdb's copy has only in-frame clones and leaves some out. The data hold 50,000 to 70,000 clones, with roughly 90% observed a single time. The source material was CD4+ or CD8+ T cells sorted from blood, sampled in a trial of the OX40 agonist ivuxolimab. The receptor set was obtained from an adult with an advanced solid tumor such as melanoma, head and neck, liver or kidney cancer.

In its sample, this clone was seen a few times. The J gene is TRBJ2-1, the V gene TRBV14; TRBD2 aligns across 10 bases. With 3 bases clipped from V and 3 bases from J, the junction kept 8 bases outside the gene matches. CDR3 length equals 17 residues. The germline V gene encodes CDR1 SGHDN and CDR2 FVKESK. The CDR3 spells CASSQISGRSFYNEQFF. As DNA, the CDR3 is TGTGCCAGCAGCCAGATTAGCGGGAGGTCTTTCTACAATGAGCAGTTCTTC. Full variable domain (outside the CDR3, taken from reference TRBV14 and TRBJ2-1): EAGVTQFPSHSVIEKGQTVTLRCDPISGHDNLYWYRRVMGKEIKFLLHFVKESKQDESGMPNNRFLAERTGGTYSTLKVQPAELEDSGVYFCASSQISGRSFYNEQFFGPGTRLTVL.

The rearrangement uses TRBV6-5 and TRBJ1-2, with 12 bases matching TRBD1. This CDR3 is built from 16 residues. Germline CDR1 and CDR2: MNHEY and SVGAGI. V trimming: 0 bases; J trimming: 3 bases; junction bases outside the gene matches: 2. This CDR3 reads CASSYSGTGGDYGYTF. CDR3 bases: TGTGCCAGCAGTTACTCCGGGACAGGGGGCGACTATGGCTACACCTTC.

This chain connects TRBV4-3 to TRBJ1-1; TRBD1 might be the D (5 bases). Germline CDR1 LGHNA, CDR2 YSLEER. The CDR3 extends over 14 amino acids. V lost 1 base and J 4 bases, leaving 10 bases between the germline ends. The CDR3 DNA follows: TGCGCCAGCAGCCAAGCGGGTAGGGGCACTGAAGCTTTCTTT. Translated, it gives CASSQAGRGTEAFF.

V is TRBV6-5 and J is TRBJ1-5, with 7 bases aligning to TRBD1. The CDR3 consists of 15 residues. The germline V gene has CDR1 MNHEY and CDR2 SVGAGI. After removal of 6 bases from V and 4 bases from J, the junction contained 9 bases not matched to a gene. The CDR3 DNA is TGTGCCAGCAGCATTACAGGGGTAGGAAATCAGCCCCAGCATTTT. Residues: CASSITGVGNQPQHF.

This chain links TRBV28 with TRBJ2-4; 10 bases are a match to TRBD1. The trim removed 5 bases at V and 8 bases at J, leaving 9 bases unmatched. The germline V gene encodes CDR1 MDHEN and CDR2 SYDVKM. This CDR3 spans 15 amino acids. The DNA of the CDR3 is TGTGCCAGCAGTGCCACGGGACAGGGGTCGTACATTCAGTACTTC. This sequence encodes CASSATGQGSYIQYF. Using reference TRBV28 and TRBJ2-4 for the parts outside the CDR3, the full variable domain is DVKVTQSSRYLVKRTGEKVFLECVQDMDHENMFWYRQDPGLGLRLIYFSYDVKMKEKGDIPEGYSVSREKKERFSLILESASTNQTSMYLCASSATGQGSYIQYFGAGTRLSVL.